This is a list of T cell receptor beta chains from one sample in a study of blood T cells in healthy people across ages. TCRdb re-called the 5' RACE reads through MiXCR, storing one row per CDR3 protein. The profile shows roughly 800,000 distinct CDR3 sequences, roughly 25% of them singletons. The same specimen was also included in a second study, on T cells of mothers and their children.

The sequencing input was blood. The receptors here all came from a boy between 10 and 17 years old in good health. Each CDR3 is given with its conserved first and last residue. The D gene is left open where the match is weak. A row's size may be missing; if present it is once, few, many or a size class.

clone_size	j_call	d_call	v_call	cdr3_nt	cdr3_aa
few	TRBJ2-4	.	TRBV21-1	TGTGCCAGCAGCAAAGAGTACGAGACAGAGAGCCAAGAGACTCAGTACTTC	CASSKEYETESQETQYF
.	TRBJ1-1	.	TRBV29-1	TGCAGCGTGTGGCAAGAACTTGGTGAAGCTTTCTTT	CSVWQELGEAFF
few	TRBJ2-5	.	TRBV5-1	TGCGCCAGCAGCTTGTATATGGGTTTAGACCAAGAGACCCAGTACTTC	CASSLYMGLDQETQYF
few	TRBJ2-7	TRBD1	TRBV4-1	TGCGCCAGCAGCCCAGGAGGACAGGCAACCTACGAGCAGTACTTC	CASSPGGQATYEQYF
.	TRBJ2-2	TRBD2	TRBV6-5	TGTGCCAGCAGTTACACTTCAGCGGGGGCGGCGGCCGGGGAGCTGTTTTTT	CASSYTSAGAAAGELFF
few	TRBJ1-5	.	TRBV7-2	TGTGCCAGCAGCACTTCCCCGGGCAATCAGCCCCAGCATTTT	CASSTSPGNQPQHF
.	TRBJ2-7	.	TRBV29-1	TGCAGCGTTGGTAGGGACCCAGGTAGGACCTACGAGCAGTACTTC	CSVGRDPGRTYEQYF
.	TRBJ1-6	.	TRBV12-3/TRBV12-4	TGTGCCAGCAGACCTGGACAGCCTAATTCACCCCTCCACTTT	CASRPGQPNSPLHF
few	TRBJ2-2	.	TRBV11-2	TGTGCCAGCAGCTCCCGTTTGTTGAGTTTCCCGGACACCGGGGAGCTGTTTTTT	CASSSRLLSFPDTGELFF
.	TRBJ1-4	TRBD1	TRBV4-3	TGCGCCAGCAGCCAAACACAGGGGTTGGAGGAAAAACTGTTTTTT	CASSQTQGLEEKLFF
few	TRBJ1-1	TRBD1	TRBV20-1	TGCAGTGCCTCCGGTCAGGGGGCGGCTTTCTTT	CSASGQGAAFF
few	TRBJ1-2	.	TRBV4-3	TGCGCCAGCAGCCAAGATTGGCAGGAGGCGCATGGCTACACCTTC	CASSQDWQEAHGYTF
.	TRBJ1-1	.	TRBV6-5	TGTGCCAGCAACCGAGAAGGGACTGAAGCTTTCTTT	CASNREGTEAFF
.	TRBJ2-4	.	TRBV29-1	TGCAGCGTTGAAGTCAGGACCAGAACCAAAAACATTCAGTACTTC	CSVEVRTRTKNIQYF
.	TRBJ2-2	TRBD2	TRBV7-2	TGTGCCAGCAGCTTACTAGCGGGAGGACACACCGGGGAGCTGTTTTTT	CASSLLAGGHTGELFF
.	TRBJ1-2	TRBD1	TRBV28	TGTGCCAGCAGGATACAGGGGATCTCGATCGACTATGGCTACACCTTC	CASRIQGISIDYGYTF
.	TRBJ2-1	TRBD1	TRBV20-1	TGCAGTGCTAGAGATAGGCAGGGGGCGGTTGAGCAGTTCTTC	CSARDRQGAVEQFF
.	TRBJ2-5	.	TRBV5-1	TGCGCCAGCAGCTCGGTGGGGAGCCCCCAAGAGACCCAGTACTTC	CASSSVGSPQETQYF
.	TRBJ2-3	.	TRBV7-2	TGTGCCAGCAGCCGTGGGAGGAGAGATACGCAGTATTTT	CASSRGRRDTQYF
.	TRBJ2-1	.	TRBV9	TGTGCCAGCAGCGCCTTCCCCATCGCCGATGAGCAGTTCTTC	CASSAFPIADEQFF
few	TRBJ2-5	TRBD1	TRBV4-3	TGCGCCAACGGGGACAGGGGAGAGACCCAGTACTTC	CANGDRGETQYF
.	TRBJ1-1	TRBD1	TRBV15	TGTGCCACCAGCAGGAACAGGGGGGGGGCTTTCTTT	CATSRNRGGAFF
.	TRBJ2-7	.	TRBV6-2/TRBV6-3	TGTGCCAGCAGTTATAGGAGGACCTACGGGCAGTACTTC	CASSYRRTYGQYF
few	TRBJ2-1	TRBD1	TRBV4-1	TGCGCCAGCAGCCAAAGTCCCGGGACAGGGTTGGTTGAGCAGTTCTTC	CASSQSPGTGLVEQFF
.	TRBJ1-4	.	TRBV4-1	TGCGCCAGCAGCCAAATTCCTCGTGAGGCGGATGAAAAACTGTTTTTT	CASSQIPREADEKLFF
.	TRBJ2-3	.	TRBV5-1	TGCGCCAGCAGCTTGGAGCGACTGGGGGATACGCAGTATTTT	CASSLERLGDTQYF
few	TRBJ2-6	.	TRBV29-1	TGCAGCGTCCAAGGTCAGGACGCCAACTCTGGGGCCAACGTCCTGACTTTC	CSVQGQDANSGANVLTF
many	TRBJ1-2	.	TRBV10-3	TGTGCCATCAGTGAGTCGGTAGGGAACTATGGCTACACCTTC	CAISESVGNYGYTF
.	TRBJ2-1	.	TRBV7-3	TGTGCCAGCAGCTCGCGACTAGGAATCAATGAGCAGTTCTTC	CASSSRLGINEQFF
.	TRBJ2-4	.	TRBV21-1	TGTGCCAGCGGTAAAGAGACAGGGGAAAACGCCAAAAACATTCAGTACTTC	CASGKETGENAKNIQYF
.	TRBJ2-2	.	TRBV4-1	TGCGCCAGCAGCCAAGTCCGACTAGGGGAGCTGTTTTTT	CASSQVRLGELFF
.	TRBJ2-7	TRBD2	TRBV20-1	TGCAGTGCTAGGCTACTAACCGGGACTAGCGGGAGTTTCTACGAGCAGTACTTC	CSARLLTGTSGSFYEQYF
.	TRBJ2-3	.	TRBV25-1	TGTGCCAGCAGTGAAATTTGGGACAGCACAGATACGCAGTATTTT	CASSEIWDSTDTQYF
many	TRBJ2-6	.	TRBV4-1	TGCGCCAGCAGACCCGGGGGCTCTGGGGCCAACGTCCTGACTTTC	CASRPGGSGANVLTF
.	TRBJ1-1	.	TRBV19	TGTGCCAGTATGTCGACAGAGACGAACACTGAAGCTTTCTTT	CASMSTETNTEAFF
few	TRBJ1-3	.	TRBV30	TGTGCCTGGAGTGTACGGGGAGTGGCCTCTAGAAACACCATATATTTT	CAWSVRGVASRNTIYF
.	TRBJ1-5	.	TRBV20-1	TGCAGTGCTACAGGGTTCCGGGTCCAAGTAGGCAATCAGCCCCAGCATTTT	CSATGFRVQVGNQPQHF
many	TRBJ2-7	TRBD1	TRBV4-3	TGCGCCAGCAGCCAAGATCTTGTCACACAGGGGCCCTCCTACGAGCAGTACTTC	CASSQDLVTQGPSYEQYF
.	TRBJ1-5	.	TRBV28	TGTGCCAGCAGTTTACACAGGGTTGGCAATCAGCCCCAGCATTTT	CASSLHRVGNQPQHF
.	TRBJ1-3	.	TRBV6-6	TGTGCCAGCGGACAGGGAAACACCATATATTTT	CASGQGNTIYF
.	TRBJ2-6	.	TRBV6-2/TRBV6-3	TGTGCCAGCAGACCACAGGGTCTTGGGGCCAACGTCCTGACTTTC	CASRPQGLGANVLTF
.	TRBJ2-5	.	TRBV4-3	TGCGCCAGCAGCCAACACTCAACTAGCCTCCAAGAGACCCAGTACTTC	CASSQHSTSLQETQYF
few	TRBJ2-2	TRBD1	TRBV5-1	TGCGCCAGCAGCTTATCCGGGACAGGGGCGGACACCGGGGAGCTGTTTTTT	CASSLSGTGADTGELFF
few	TRBJ1-6	TRBD1	TRBV28	TGTGCCGGCAGTTTAACAGGGGATCTGATGTCACCCCTCCACTTT	CAGSLTGDLMSPLHF
.	TRBJ2-7	TRBD1	TRBV10-3	TGTGCCATCAGCGATCCGGGACAGGGGGACGAGCAGTACTTC	CAISDPGQGDEQYF